This record looks at one T cell receptor (beta chain) sequence and its context. Its antigen is not identified. Profiled with immunoSEQ multiplex PCR; TCRdb holds only in-frame clones, not every one. The sample holds more than 1 million clones; roughly 74% are singletons and the top ten take roughly 0.56%. The CDR3 sequence is 16 residues long. V shed 1 base and J shed 0 bases, with 10 bases lying between them. Looked up from germline, CDR1 is LGHNA and CDR2 is YSLEER. These data belong to a study of shared clonotypes between healthy human individuals. Study overall: Researchers drew samples from two women and a few men aged 18 to 49.

Study conclusions and caveats: Of the naive CD4 clonotypes, roughly 5% were shared across several donors. Naive subsets generally exceeded memory subsets in estimated richness. Shared clonotypes across all four donors exceeded non-shared ones in generation probability.

This receptor was taken from a young man in good health. Some clones in this sample may be carry-over from other donors' samples. The chain employs TRBV4-3 and TRBJ2-1; D ambiguous. The sample was memory CD4+ T cells from PBMCs. Subset of the sample: CD45RA-negative fraction. CDR3 amino acids: CASSQVPGNSYNEQFF. In DNA, the CDR3 is TGCGCCAGCAGCCAAGTCCCAGGAAACTCCTACAATGAGCAGTTCTTC.